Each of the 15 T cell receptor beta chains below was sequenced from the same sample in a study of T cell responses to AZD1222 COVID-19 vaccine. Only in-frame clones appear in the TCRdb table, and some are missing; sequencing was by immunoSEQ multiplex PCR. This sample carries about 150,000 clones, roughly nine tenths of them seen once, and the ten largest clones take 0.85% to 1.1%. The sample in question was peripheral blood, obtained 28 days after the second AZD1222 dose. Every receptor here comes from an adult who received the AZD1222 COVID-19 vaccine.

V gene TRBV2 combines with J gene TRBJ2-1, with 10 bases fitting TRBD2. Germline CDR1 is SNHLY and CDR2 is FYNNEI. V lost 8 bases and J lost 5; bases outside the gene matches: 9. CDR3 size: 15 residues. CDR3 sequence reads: CASAARTSGNNEQFF. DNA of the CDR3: TGTGCCAGCGCCGCGCGGACTAGCGGAAACAATGAGCAGTTCTTC.

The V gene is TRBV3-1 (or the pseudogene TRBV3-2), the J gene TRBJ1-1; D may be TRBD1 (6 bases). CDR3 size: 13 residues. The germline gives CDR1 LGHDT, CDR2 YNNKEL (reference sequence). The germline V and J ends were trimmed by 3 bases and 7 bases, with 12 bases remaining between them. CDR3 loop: CASSQGGGLEAFF. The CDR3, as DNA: TGTGCCAGCAGCCAGGGAGGGGGACTTGAAGCTTTCTTT.

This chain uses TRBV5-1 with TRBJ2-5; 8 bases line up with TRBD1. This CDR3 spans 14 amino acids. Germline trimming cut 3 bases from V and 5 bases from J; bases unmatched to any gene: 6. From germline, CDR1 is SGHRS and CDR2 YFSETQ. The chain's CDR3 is CASSYRQGRETQYF. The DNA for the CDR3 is TGCGCCAGCAGCTATCGACAGGGGAGGGAGACCCAGTACTTC.

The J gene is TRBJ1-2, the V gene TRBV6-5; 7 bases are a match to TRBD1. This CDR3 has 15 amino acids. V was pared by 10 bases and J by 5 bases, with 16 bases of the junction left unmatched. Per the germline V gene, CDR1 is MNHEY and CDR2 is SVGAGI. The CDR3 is CAIKEITGERYGYTF. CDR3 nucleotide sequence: TGTGCCATCAAGGAAATTACAGGGGAGCGATATGGCTACACCTTC.

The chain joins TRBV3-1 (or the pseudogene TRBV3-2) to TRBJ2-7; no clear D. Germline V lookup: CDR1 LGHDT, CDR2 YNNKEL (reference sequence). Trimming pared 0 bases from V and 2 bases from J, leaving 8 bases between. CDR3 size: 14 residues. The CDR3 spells CASSQDGRAYEQYF. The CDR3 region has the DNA TGTGCCAGCAGCCAAGATGGTAGAGCCTACGAGCAGTACTTC.

The CDR3 DNA sequence: TGCAGCGTTGACACAACGAACACCGGGGAGCTGTTTTTT. Its translation is CSVDTTNTGELFF. This rearrangement joins TRBV29-1 to TRBJ2-2; D is unresolved. CDR1 is SQVTM, CDR2 ANQGSEA, per germline. The CDR3 spans 13 residues. The ends were cut back, 3 bases at V and 0 bases at J, with 5 bases in the middle.

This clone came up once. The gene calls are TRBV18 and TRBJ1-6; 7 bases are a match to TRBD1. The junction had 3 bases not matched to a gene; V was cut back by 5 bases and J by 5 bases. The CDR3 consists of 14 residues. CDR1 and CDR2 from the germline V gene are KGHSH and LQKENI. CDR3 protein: CASSGGTDNSPLHF. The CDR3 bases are TGTGCCAGCTCAGGGGGGACAGATAATTCACCCCTCCACTTT.

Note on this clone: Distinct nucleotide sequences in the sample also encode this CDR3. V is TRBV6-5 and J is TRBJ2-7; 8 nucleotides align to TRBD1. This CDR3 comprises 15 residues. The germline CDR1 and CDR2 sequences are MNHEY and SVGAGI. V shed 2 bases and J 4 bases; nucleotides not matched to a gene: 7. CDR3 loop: CASSYRGQGAYEQYF. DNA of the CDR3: TGTGCCAGCAGTTACCGAGGACAGGGAGCTTACGAGCAGTACTTC.

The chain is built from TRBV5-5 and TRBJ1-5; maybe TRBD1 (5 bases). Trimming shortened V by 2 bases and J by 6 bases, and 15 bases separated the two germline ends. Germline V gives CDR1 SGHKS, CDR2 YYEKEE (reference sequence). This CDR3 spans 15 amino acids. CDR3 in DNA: TGTGCCAGCAGCTTTGGAGGGTTTGGGGGTCAGCCCCAGCATTTT. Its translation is CASSFGGFGGQPQHF.

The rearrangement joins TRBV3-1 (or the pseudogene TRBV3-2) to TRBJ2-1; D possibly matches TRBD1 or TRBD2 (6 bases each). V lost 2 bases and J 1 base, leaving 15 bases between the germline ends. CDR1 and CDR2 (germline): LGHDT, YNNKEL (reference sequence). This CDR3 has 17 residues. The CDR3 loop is CASSQPLGGASYNEQFF. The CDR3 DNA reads TGTGCCAGCAGCCAACCTCTGGGGGGCGCGTCCTACAATGAGCAGTTCTTC.

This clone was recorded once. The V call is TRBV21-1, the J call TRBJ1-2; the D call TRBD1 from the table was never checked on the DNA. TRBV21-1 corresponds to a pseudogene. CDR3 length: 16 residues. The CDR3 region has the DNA TGTGCCAGCAGCAAAGACAACAGGGGGCGCGACTATGGCTACACCTTC. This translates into CASSKDNRGRDYGYTF.

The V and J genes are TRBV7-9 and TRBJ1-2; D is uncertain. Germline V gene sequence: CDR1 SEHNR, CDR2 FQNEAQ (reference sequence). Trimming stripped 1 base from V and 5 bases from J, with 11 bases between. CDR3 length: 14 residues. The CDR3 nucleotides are TGTGCCAGCAGCTTAGGCCAGAGGGCGTATGGCTACACCTTC. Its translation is CASSLGQRAYGYTF.

CDR3 DNA sequence: TGTGCCAGCAGTTTAGGTCAGCCCCAGCATTTT. It codes for CASSLGQPQHF. The rearrangement uses TRBV12-3 or TRBV12-4 and TRBJ1-5; D uncertain. The CDR3 has 11 residues. Between the trimmed V and J ends, which lost 1 base and 6 bases, there was a span of 1 base.

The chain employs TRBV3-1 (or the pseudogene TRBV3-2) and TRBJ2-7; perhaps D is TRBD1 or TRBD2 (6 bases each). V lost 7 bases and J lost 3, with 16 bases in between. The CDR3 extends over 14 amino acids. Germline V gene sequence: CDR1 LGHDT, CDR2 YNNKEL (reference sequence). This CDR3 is CASTRSGGRYEQYF. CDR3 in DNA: TGTGCCAGCACTCGGAGTGGGGGGCGCTACGAGCAGTACTTC.

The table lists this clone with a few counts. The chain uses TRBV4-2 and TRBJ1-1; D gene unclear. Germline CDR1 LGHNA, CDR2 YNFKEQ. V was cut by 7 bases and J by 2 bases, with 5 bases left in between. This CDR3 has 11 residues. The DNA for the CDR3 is TGTGCCAGCACCCTCAACACTGAAGCTTTCTTT. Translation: CASTLNTEAFF.